This T cell receptor (beta chain) was sequenced for a study of T cell responses to AZD1222 COVID-19 vaccine. Overall study findings and caveats: Elevations in Spike-specific TCR breadth and depth followed administration of two AZD1222 doses.

The CDR3 covers 15 residues. With V trimmed by 6 bases and J by 0 bases, 8 bases remained unmatched. Germline V gene data show CDR1 as MNHNY and CDR2 as SVGAGI (reference sequence). The assay was immunoSEQ multiplex PCR, and TCRdb's table has in-frame clones only and misses some. Of 90,000 to 100,000 clones in the sample, roughly 87% were seen once. This clone was recorded a few times. The antigen is undetermined. The sequence derives from an adult in good health. The sample was peripheral blood, taken on day 0 of AZD1222 vaccination. The chain is built from TRBV6-6 and TRBJ2-7; 7 bases agree with TRBD1. DNA for the CDR3: TGTGCCAGCAGCCCTCAACAGGGGCTCTCCTACGAGCAGTACGTC. Protein: CASSPQQGLSYEQYV.